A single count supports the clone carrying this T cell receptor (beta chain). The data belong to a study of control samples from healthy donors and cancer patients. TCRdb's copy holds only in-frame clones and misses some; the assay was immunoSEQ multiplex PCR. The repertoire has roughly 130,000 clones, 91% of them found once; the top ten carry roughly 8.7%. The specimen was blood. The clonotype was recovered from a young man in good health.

The CDR3 spells CASSQVPGQVNNQPQHF. Written as DNA, the CDR3 is TGTGCCAGCTCACAGGTCCCGGGACAGGTAAACAATCAGCCCCAGCATTTT. The rearrangement links TRBV18 to TRBJ1-5; the match to TRBD1 covers 8 bases. The germline V gene encodes CDR1 KGHSH and CDR2 LQKENI. The trim removed 4 bases at V and 3 bases at J, leaving 11 bases unmatched. This CDR3 contains 17 residues.